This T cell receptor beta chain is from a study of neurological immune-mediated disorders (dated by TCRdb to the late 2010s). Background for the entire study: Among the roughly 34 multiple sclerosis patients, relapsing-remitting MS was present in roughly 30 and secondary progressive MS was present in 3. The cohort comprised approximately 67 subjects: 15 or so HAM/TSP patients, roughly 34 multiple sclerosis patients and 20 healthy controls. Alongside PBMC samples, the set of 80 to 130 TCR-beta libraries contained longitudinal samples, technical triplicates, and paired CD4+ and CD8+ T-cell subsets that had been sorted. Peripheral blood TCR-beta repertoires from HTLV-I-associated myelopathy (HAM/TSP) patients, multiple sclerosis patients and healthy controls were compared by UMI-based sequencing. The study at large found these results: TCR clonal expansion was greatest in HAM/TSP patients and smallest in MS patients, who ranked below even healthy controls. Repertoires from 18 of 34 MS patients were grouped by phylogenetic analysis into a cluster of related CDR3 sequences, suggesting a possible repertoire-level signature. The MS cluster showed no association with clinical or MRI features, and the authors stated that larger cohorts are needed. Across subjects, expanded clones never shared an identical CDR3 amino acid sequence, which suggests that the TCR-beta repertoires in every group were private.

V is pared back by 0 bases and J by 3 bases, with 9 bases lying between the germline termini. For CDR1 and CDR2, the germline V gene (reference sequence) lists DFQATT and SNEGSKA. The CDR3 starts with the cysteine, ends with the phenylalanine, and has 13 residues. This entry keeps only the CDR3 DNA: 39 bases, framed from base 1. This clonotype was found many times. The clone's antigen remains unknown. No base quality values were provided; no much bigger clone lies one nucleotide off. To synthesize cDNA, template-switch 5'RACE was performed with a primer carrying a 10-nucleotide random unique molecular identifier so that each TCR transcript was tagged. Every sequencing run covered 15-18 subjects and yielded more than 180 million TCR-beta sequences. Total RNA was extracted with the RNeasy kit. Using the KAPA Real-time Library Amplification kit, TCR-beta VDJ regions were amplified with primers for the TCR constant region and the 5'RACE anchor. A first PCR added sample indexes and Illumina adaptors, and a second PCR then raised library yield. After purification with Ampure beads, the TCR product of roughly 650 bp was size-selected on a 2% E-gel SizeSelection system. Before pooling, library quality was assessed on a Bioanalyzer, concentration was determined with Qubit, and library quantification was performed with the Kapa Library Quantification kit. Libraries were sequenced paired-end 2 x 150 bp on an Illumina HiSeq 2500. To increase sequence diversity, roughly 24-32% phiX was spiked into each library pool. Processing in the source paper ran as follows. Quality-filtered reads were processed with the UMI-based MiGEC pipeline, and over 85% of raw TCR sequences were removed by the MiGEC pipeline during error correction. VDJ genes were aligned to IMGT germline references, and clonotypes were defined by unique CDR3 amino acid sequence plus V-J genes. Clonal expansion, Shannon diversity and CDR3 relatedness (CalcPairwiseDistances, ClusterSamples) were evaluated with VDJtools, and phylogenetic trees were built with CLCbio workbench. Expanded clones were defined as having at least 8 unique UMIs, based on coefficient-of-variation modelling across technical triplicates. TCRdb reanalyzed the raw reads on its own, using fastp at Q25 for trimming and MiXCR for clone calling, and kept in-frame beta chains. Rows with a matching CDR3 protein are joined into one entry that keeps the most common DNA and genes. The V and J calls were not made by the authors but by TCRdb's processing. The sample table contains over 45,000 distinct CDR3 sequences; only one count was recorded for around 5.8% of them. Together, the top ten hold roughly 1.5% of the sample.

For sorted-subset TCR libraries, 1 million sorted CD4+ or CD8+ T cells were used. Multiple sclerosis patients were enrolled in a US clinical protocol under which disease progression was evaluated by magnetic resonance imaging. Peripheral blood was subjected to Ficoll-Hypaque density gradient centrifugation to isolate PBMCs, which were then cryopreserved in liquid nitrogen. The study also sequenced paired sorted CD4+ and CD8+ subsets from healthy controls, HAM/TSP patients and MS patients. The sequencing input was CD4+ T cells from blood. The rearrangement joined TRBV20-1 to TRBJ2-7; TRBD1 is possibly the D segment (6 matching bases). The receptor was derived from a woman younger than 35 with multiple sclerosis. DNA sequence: TGCAGTGCTAGAGATCGACAGGACTACGAGCAGTACTTC. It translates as CSARDRQDYEQYF.